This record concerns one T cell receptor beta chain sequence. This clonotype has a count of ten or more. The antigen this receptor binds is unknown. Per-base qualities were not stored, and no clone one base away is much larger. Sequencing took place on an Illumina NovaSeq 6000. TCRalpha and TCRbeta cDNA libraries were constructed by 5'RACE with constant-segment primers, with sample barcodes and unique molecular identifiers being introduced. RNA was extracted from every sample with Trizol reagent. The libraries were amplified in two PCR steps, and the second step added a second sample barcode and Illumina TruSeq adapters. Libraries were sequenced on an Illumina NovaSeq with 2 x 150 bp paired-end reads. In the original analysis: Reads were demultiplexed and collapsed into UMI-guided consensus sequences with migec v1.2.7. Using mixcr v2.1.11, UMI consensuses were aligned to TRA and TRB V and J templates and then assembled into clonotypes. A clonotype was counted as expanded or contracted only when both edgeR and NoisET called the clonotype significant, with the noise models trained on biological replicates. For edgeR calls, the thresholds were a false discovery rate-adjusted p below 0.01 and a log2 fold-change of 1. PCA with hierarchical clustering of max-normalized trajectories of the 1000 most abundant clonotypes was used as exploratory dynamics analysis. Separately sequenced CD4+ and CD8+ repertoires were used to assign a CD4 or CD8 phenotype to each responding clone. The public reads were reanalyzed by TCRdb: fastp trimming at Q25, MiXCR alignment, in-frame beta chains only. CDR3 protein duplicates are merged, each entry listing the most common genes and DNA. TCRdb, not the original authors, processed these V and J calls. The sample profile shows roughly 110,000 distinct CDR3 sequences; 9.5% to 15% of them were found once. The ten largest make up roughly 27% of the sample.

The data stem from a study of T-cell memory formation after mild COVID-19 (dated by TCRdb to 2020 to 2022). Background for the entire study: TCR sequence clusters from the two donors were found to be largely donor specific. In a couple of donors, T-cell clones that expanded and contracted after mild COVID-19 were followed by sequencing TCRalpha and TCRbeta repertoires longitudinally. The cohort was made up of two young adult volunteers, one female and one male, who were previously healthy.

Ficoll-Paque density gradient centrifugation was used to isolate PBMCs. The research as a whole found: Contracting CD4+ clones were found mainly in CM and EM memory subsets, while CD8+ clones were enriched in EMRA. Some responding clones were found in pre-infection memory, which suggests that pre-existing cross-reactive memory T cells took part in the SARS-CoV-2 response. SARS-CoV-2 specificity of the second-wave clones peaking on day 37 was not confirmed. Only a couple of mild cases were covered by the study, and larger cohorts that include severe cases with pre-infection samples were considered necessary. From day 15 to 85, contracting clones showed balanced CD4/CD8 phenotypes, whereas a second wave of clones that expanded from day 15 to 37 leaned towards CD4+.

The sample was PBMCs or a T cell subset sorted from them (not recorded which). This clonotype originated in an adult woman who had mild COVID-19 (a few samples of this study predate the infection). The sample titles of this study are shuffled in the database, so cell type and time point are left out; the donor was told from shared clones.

The CDR3 region has the sequence CSVAISDRGMTYEQYF. In nucleotide form, the sequence is TGCAGCGTTGCGATATCCGACAGGGGCATGACCTACGAGCAGTACTTC. Here the chain combines TRBV29-1 and TRBJ2-7, with 8 central nucleotides matching TRBD1. According to the germline V gene, CDR1 reads SQVTM and CDR2 reads ANQGSEA. Counted from cysteine to phenylalanine, this CDR3 has 16 amino acids. The DNA shown is the 48-base CDR3, in frame from base 1. Trimmed from V: 4 bases; trimmed from J: 2 bases; junction bases lacking a gene match: 13.